This T cell receptor beta chain was observed in a study of shared clonotypes between healthy human individuals. Study-level points and caveats: Generally, naive subsets came out with larger estimated richness than memory subsets.

The repertoire was sequenced with immunoSEQ multiplex PCR; TCRdb's copy has only in-frame clones and lacks some. The sample holds about 1.5 million clones, approximately 97% seen once. This clone came up a few times. Its antigen is unknown. Among the donors, all were Caucasian adults who lived in Nashville, Tennessee. Sequenced sample: naive CD4+ T cells sorted from blood. As for subset: CD45RA+ positively selected. The clonotype was recovered from a man aged 30 to 39 in good health.

The CDR3 nucleotides are TGTGCCAGTAGTACGGGACTAGTGGAGACCCAGTACTTC. Amino acid sequence: CASSTGLVETQYF. The rearrangement uses TRBV19 and TRBJ2-5, with 8 bases matching TRBD2. CDR1 is LNHDA and CDR2 is SQIVND in the germline V gene (reference sequence). The CDR3 has 13 amino acids. V gave up 4 bases and J gave up 5 bases; unmatched junction bases: 3.